The rows below give T cell receptor beta chains drawn from one sample of a study of blood T cell repertoires in COVID-19. Clones were read by immunoSEQ multiplex PCR, and TCRdb kept only the in-frame ones, dropping some. Among about 240,000 clones, roughly 86% were seen once, and the ten largest hold about 3.3%. Sequences were obtained from PBMCs or T cells enriched from blood (not recorded which). The receptors shown here come from a woman aged 35 to 49 with acute COVID-19. The CDR3 runs from the conserved cysteine through the conserved F or W. Fields, in order: CDR3 DNA, CDR3 protein, D gene, clone size, J gene, V gene. A D gene is named only where the DNA matches it firmly. Rows may omit the clone size; those that give it use once, few, many or a size class.

cdr3_nt: TGTGCCAGCAGCGAACAAACGTACGAGCAGTACTTC; cdr3_aa: CASSEQTYEQYF; d_call: NA; clone_size: once; j_call: TRBJ2-7; v_call: TRBV14
cdr3_nt: TGTGCCAGCAGCTTGACTAGGACGAATGAGCAGTTCTTC; cdr3_aa: CASSLTRTNEQFF; d_call: NA; clone_size: NA; j_call: TRBJ2-1; v_call: TRBV5-4
cdr3_nt: TGCGCCAGCAGTGAGTCGGGGACAGGGTACACAGATACGCAGTATTTT; cdr3_aa: CASSESGTGYTDTQYF; d_call: TRBD1; clone_size: NA; j_call: TRBJ2-3; v_call: TRBV10-2
cdr3_nt: TGTGCCAGCAGCCGTTCGGCTAGCGGCACAGATACGCAGTATTTT; cdr3_aa: CASSRSASGTDTQYF; d_call: NA; clone_size: NA; j_call: TRBJ2-3; v_call: TRBV11-2
cdr3_nt: TGTGCCAGCACTCGCCGAACCGGGACAGGAGATACCGGGGAGCTGTTTTTT; cdr3_aa: CASTRRTGTGDTGELFF; d_call: TRBD1; clone_size: NA; j_call: TRBJ2-2; v_call: TRBV6-6
cdr3_nt: TGCGCCAGCAGCTTGAAGCGGGGGACTAACACTGAAGCTTTCTTT; cdr3_aa: CASSLKRGTNTEAFF; d_call: NA; clone_size: NA; j_call: TRBJ1-1; v_call: TRBV5-1
cdr3_nt: TGTGCCAGCACTAGGGGCCCCGGGACTGAAGCTTTCTTT; cdr3_aa: CASTRGPGTEAFF; d_call: NA; clone_size: NA; j_call: TRBJ1-1; v_call: TRBV6-5
cdr3_nt: TGTGCCAGCAGTCCCCGTCCGTTTCTTGGACAGGGTCGCAATGAGCAGTTCTTC; cdr3_aa: CASSPRPFLGQGRNEQFF; d_call: TRBD1; clone_size: NA; j_call: TRBJ2-1; v_call: TRBV27
cdr3_nt: TGTGCCAGCAGCTCCGGGACAGGGTCCTACAATGAGCAGTTCTTC; cdr3_aa: CASSSGTGSYNEQFF; d_call: TRBD1; clone_size: NA; j_call: TRBJ2-1; v_call: TRBV4-2
cdr3_nt: TGTGCCAGCAGCTTAATCTTATTGGCGGCTAGCGCCCCAACCGGGGAGCTGTTTTTT; cdr3_aa: CASSLILLAASAPTGELFF; d_call: NA; clone_size: NA; j_call: TRBJ2-2; v_call: TRBV11-3
cdr3_nt: TGCGCCAGCAGGGCCGGGACAGACAATGAGCAGTTCTTC; cdr3_aa: CASRAGTDNEQFF; d_call: TRBD1; clone_size: NA; j_call: TRBJ2-1; v_call: TRBV5-1
cdr3_nt: TGTGCCAGCAGACCCGACAGGGATGGCGGGGAGCTGTTTTTT; cdr3_aa: CASRPDRDGGELFF; d_call: TRBD1; clone_size: NA; j_call: TRBJ2-2; v_call: TRBV25-1
cdr3_nt: TGTGCCAGCAGTCGTTACGCGGGCCAGCATAACTCCTACGAGCAGTACTTC; cdr3_aa: CASSRYAGQHNSYEQYF; d_call: NA; clone_size: NA; j_call: TRBJ2-7; v_call: TRBV6-6
cdr3_nt: TGCGCCAGCAGCTTGGCCCTGGACAGTTCTAACTATGGCTACACCTTC; cdr3_aa: CASSLALDSSNYGYTF; d_call: NA; clone_size: NA; j_call: TRBJ1-2; v_call: TRBV5-1
cdr3_nt: TGTGCCAGCAGTTTTGTTCGGGGGAGCTCCTACGAGCAGTACTTC; cdr3_aa: CASSFVRGSSYEQYF; d_call: NA; clone_size: NA; j_call: TRBJ2-7; v_call: TRBV28
cdr3_nt: TGTGCCAGCACCGGCGGTGCAGAGCGAAACCTTGAAGCTTTCTTT; cdr3_aa: CASTGGAERNLEAFF; d_call: NA; clone_size: NA; j_call: TRBJ1-1; v_call: TRBV6-5
cdr3_nt: TGTGCCAGCTTCGATCAGGCTAGCGGGACGACCGGGGAGCTGTTTTTT; cdr3_aa: CASFDQASGTTGELFF; d_call: NA; clone_size: few; j_call: TRBJ2-2; v_call: TRBV21-1
cdr3_nt: TGCGCCAGCAGTGACCAATCCTACGAGCAGTACTTC; cdr3_aa: CASSDQSYEQYF; d_call: NA; clone_size: NA; j_call: TRBJ2-7; v_call: TRBV10-1
cdr3_nt: TGTGCCAGCAGCCTTGTGGGGGGTGGCGGCAATGAGCAGTTCTTC; cdr3_aa: CASSLVGGGGNEQFF; d_call: NA; clone_size: NA; j_call: TRBJ2-1; v_call: TRBV6-5
cdr3_nt: TGTGCCAGCTCACCAAGACAGGCGGTCCAAGAGACCCAGTACTTC; cdr3_aa: CASSPRQAVQETQYF; d_call: NA; clone_size: NA; j_call: TRBJ2-5; v_call: TRBV18
cdr3_nt: TGCGCCAGCAGCTTGGGACTAGCGGCCGGGGATACGCAGTATTTT; cdr3_aa: CASSLGLAAGDTQYF; d_call: TRBD2; clone_size: NA; j_call: TRBJ2-3; v_call: TRBV5-1
cdr3_nt: TGTGCCAGCAGTGCCGGGACTAGCGGGATCGACGAGGACTACGAGCAGTACTTC; cdr3_aa: CASSAGTSGIDEDYEQYF; d_call: TRBD2; clone_size: NA; j_call: TRBJ2-7; v_call: TRBV25-1
cdr3_nt: TGTGCCAGTAGTATAGGCGGCGGCCTGGGCTATGGCTACACCTTC; cdr3_aa: CASSIGGGLGYGYTF; d_call: NA; clone_size: NA; j_call: TRBJ1-2; v_call: TRBV19
cdr3_nt: TGCAGCGTTGGGGGACTAGCGGGAGGCAGATCCGATACGCAGTATTTT; cdr3_aa: CSVGGLAGGRSDTQYF; d_call: TRBD2; clone_size: NA; j_call: TRBJ2-3; v_call: TRBV29-1
cdr3_nt: TGCGCCAGCAGTGAGTCTGGCGGTGGTGAAGCTTTCTTT; cdr3_aa: CASSESGGGEAFF; d_call: NA; clone_size: once; j_call: TRBJ1-1; v_call: TRBV10-2
cdr3_nt: TGTGCCAGCAGTGCCATGACAGAGGTTGAAGCTTTCTTT; cdr3_aa: CASSAMTEVEAFF; d_call: NA; clone_size: NA; j_call: TRBJ1-1; v_call: TRBV2
cdr3_nt: TGTGCCAGCAGCACTAGGACTAGCGGGCCATCCTGCTCCTACAATGAGCAGTTCTTC; cdr3_aa: CASSTRTSGPSCSYNEQFF; d_call: NA; clone_size: once; j_call: TRBJ2-1; v_call: TRBV21-1
cdr3_nt: TGTGCCAGCAGCGTAGAAGCGGACGACAGGGCAATTGGAGATACGCAGTATTTT; cdr3_aa: CASSVEADDRAIGDTQYF; d_call: TRBD1; clone_size: NA; j_call: TRBJ2-3; v_call: TRBV9
cdr3_nt: TGTGCCAGTAGTATCCGGACAGGCCCCTGGCCCCAGCATTTT; cdr3_aa: CASSIRTGPWPQHF; d_call: TRBD1; clone_size: NA; j_call: TRBJ1-5; v_call: TRBV19
cdr3_nt: TGCGCCAGCAGCCAAGAACTAGCGGAGTGGGAGACCCAGTACTTC; cdr3_aa: CASSQELAEWETQYF; d_call: TRBD2; clone_size: NA; j_call: TRBJ2-5; v_call: TRBV4-1
cdr3_nt: TGTGCCAGCAGCTTATTTCGGACAGGGGGGACCGGGGAGCTGTTTTTT; cdr3_aa: CASSLFRTGGTGELFF; d_call: TRBD1; clone_size: few; j_call: TRBJ2-2; v_call: TRBV11-2
cdr3_nt: TGTGCCAGCAGCTTATCGGACACATTCTCGGCTTTCTTT; cdr3_aa: CASSLSDTFSAFF; d_call: NA; clone_size: NA; j_call: TRBJ1-1; v_call: TRBV7-9
cdr3_nt: TGTGCCAGCAGCTTAGGGGCGGGAGGGGAAGAGCCCCAGTACTTC; cdr3_aa: CASSLGAGGEEPQYF; d_call: TRBD2; clone_size: NA; j_call: TRBJ2-5; v_call: TRBV7-6
cdr3_nt: TGCAGCGTTGAATGGCCAGGGGTCCACGAGCAGTACTTC; cdr3_aa: CSVEWPGVHEQYF; d_call: NA; clone_size: few; j_call: TRBJ2-7; v_call: TRBV29-1
cdr3_nt: TGTGCCAGCAGCCAAGATCCTAGCGCCTCCTACGAGCAGTACTTC; cdr3_aa: CASSQDPSASYEQYF; d_call: NA; clone_size: NA; j_call: TRBJ2-7; v_call: TRBV3-1/TRBV3-2
cdr3_nt: TGTGCCAGCAACAGGGAGGGGAATAATTCACCCCTCCACTTT; cdr3_aa: CASNREGNNSPLHF; d_call: NA; clone_size: NA; j_call: TRBJ1-6; v_call: TRBV6-5
cdr3_nt: TGTGCCACCAAAAGACAGCGCTCCTACGAGCAGTACTTC; cdr3_aa: CATKRQRSYEQYF; d_call: NA; clone_size: NA; j_call: TRBJ2-7; v_call: TRBV24-1
cdr3_nt: TGCGCCAGCAGCTTGATAGTTTTCTCACCCCTCCACTTT; cdr3_aa: CASSLIVFSPLHF; d_call: NA; clone_size: NA; j_call: TRBJ1-6; v_call: TRBV5-1
cdr3_nt: TGTGCCAGCAGCTTGGACAGGGAAGACACTGAAGCTTTCTTT; cdr3_aa: CASSLDREDTEAFF; d_call: TRBD1; clone_size: NA; j_call: TRBJ1-1; v_call: TRBV11-2
cdr3_nt: TGCAGCGTTCGGACACCCGAGAACACTGAAGCTTTCTTT; cdr3_aa: CSVRTPENTEAFF; d_call: NA; clone_size: NA; j_call: TRBJ1-1; v_call: TRBV29-1
cdr3_nt: TGTGCCAGCAGTTACCTAGGTTTTAGCAATCAGCCCCAGCATTTT; cdr3_aa: CASSYLGFSNQPQHF; d_call: NA; clone_size: NA; j_call: TRBJ1-5; v_call: TRBV6-6
cdr3_nt: TGTGCCAGCAGCTTACGGTTACTATCGAACACCGGGGAGCTGTTTTTT; cdr3_aa: CASSLRLLSNTGELFF; d_call: NA; clone_size: NA; j_call: TRBJ2-2; v_call: TRBV5-5
cdr3_nt: TGTGCCAGCAGTTTGTACGGGGGGGCTGAAGCTTTCTTT; cdr3_aa: CASSLYGGAEAFF; d_call: NA; clone_size: NA; j_call: TRBJ1-1; v_call: TRBV12-3/TRBV12-4
cdr3_nt: TGTGCCAGCCGGGGGTTGAAAGCAACTAATGAAAAACTGTTTTTT; cdr3_aa: CASRGLKATNEKLFF; d_call: NA; clone_size: NA; j_call: TRBJ1-4; v_call: TRBV2
cdr3_nt: TGTGCCAGCAGCCAAGTGGGCGGGAGAGGAAATGAGCAGTTCTTC; cdr3_aa: CASSQVGGRGNEQFF; d_call: TRBD2; clone_size: NA; j_call: TRBJ2-1; v_call: TRBV3-1/TRBV3-2
cdr3_nt: TGTGCCAGCAGCTTGGGGCAGGGTGGCACCGGGGAGCTGTTTTTT; cdr3_aa: CASSLGQGGTGELFF; d_call: NA; clone_size: NA; j_call: TRBJ2-2; v_call: TRBV5-4
cdr3_nt: TGTGCCAGCAGTAACCTACGCGGGGTTGAGACCCAGTACTTC; cdr3_aa: CASSNLRGVETQYF; d_call: NA; clone_size: NA; j_call: TRBJ2-5; v_call: TRBV6-6
cdr3_nt: TGTGCCAGCAGCTCTCCCGACAGGGAAGTTAACTATGGCTACACCTTC; cdr3_aa: CASSSPDREVNYGYTF; d_call: TRBD1; clone_size: NA; j_call: TRBJ1-2; v_call: TRBV7-8
cdr3_nt: TGCGCCAGCAGCTTGGTTGTTTCTGAGGATACGCAGTATTTT; cdr3_aa: CASSLVVSEDTQYF; d_call: NA; clone_size: NA; j_call: TRBJ2-3; v_call: TRBV5-1
cdr3_nt: TGTGCCACCAGTGCAGGGGGGTTGGCTGGAAACACCATATATTTT; cdr3_aa: CATSAGGLAGNTIYF; d_call: TRBD1; clone_size: NA; j_call: TRBJ1-3; v_call: TRBV24-1